These 27 T cell receptor beta chains were sequenced from one sample in a study of patients and donors after allogeneic stem cell transplantation. Each CDR3 protein is one row after TCRdb ran MiXCR on the RT-PCR reads. The sample records approximately 160,000 distinct CDR3 sequences, about 24% being singletons. Input material: blood, either unsorted or a sorted T cell fraction (not recorded which). These receptors came from a human donor who was either an allogeneic HSCT recipient or a stem cell or donor lymphocyte infusion donor (not recorded which). It is not recorded whose cells these are; they may come from a transplant donor.

This sequence joins TRBV18 and TRBJ1-1; no firm D call. The CDR3 spans 14 residues. V lost 4 bases and J 2 bases, leaving 11 bases between the germline ends. Germline values: CDR1 KGHSH, CDR2 LQKENI. The CDR3 spells CASSLTRVNTEAFF. The CDR3 region has the DNA TGTGCCAGCTCACTAACTCGGGTTAACACTGAAGCTTTCTTT.

The chain couples TRBV27 to TRBJ2-2; D is unresolved. CDR1 is MNHEY and CDR2 is SMNVEV in the germline V gene (reference sequence). The V end was cut by 4 bases, the J end by 4 bases, with 4 bases between. The CDR3 loop spans 12 amino acids. The CDR3 DNA follows: TGTGCCAGCAGTTCTTTCACCGGGGAGCTGTTTTTT. This codes for CASSSFTGELFF.

This clonotype was detected a few times. The chain recombines TRBV12-5 with TRBJ2-1, with 7 bases lining up with TRBD2. CDR1 and CDR2 (germline): LGHNT, FRNRAP. Unmatched junction bases numbered 14, after V lost 3 bases and J lost 9 bases. This CDR3 has 16 residues. The CDR3 DNA sequence: TGTGCTAGTGGTTTCACCCTCCCCGCGGGAGCAGGTGAGCAGTTCTTC. Encoded protein: CASGFTLPAGAGEQFF.

J is TRBJ2-5 and V is TRBV6-5; TRBD1 or TRBD2 may be the D gene (6 bases each). The CDR3 is 13 amino acids. Germline V lookup: CDR1 MNHEY, CDR2 SVGAGI. V lost 6 bases, J lost 5 bases, and 13 bases lay in between. CDR3 sequence reads: CASRPGAWETQYF. Here the CDR3 DNA reads TGTGCCAGCAGACCGGGGGCTTGGGAGACCCAGTACTTC.

The rearrangement uses TRBV5-1 and TRBJ1-2, with D possibly TRBD1 on 5 matching bases. CDR1 and CDR2 from the germline V gene are SGHRS and YFSETQ. CDR3 length: 15 amino acids. V was cut by 3 bases and J by 0 bases, with 12 bases left in between. The CDR3 loop reads CASSWGWPANYGYTF. The CDR3 nucleotides read TGCGCCAGCAGCTGGGGCTGGCCAGCTAACTATGGCTACACCTTC.

The rearrangement joins TRBV27 to TRBJ2-1, with D possibly matching TRBD1 (5 bases). V was pared by 3 bases and J by 5 bases, with 14 bases between. From germline, CDR1 is MNHEY and CDR2 SMNVEV (reference sequence). The CDR3 length is 15 residues. In DNA, the CDR3 is TGTGCCAGCAGTTTTTGGCAGGGAAAAAACAATGAGCAGTTCTTC. It codes for CASSFWQGKNNEQFF.

This clonotype appeared a few times. This chain uses TRBV29-1 with TRBJ1-2; tentatively, D is TRBD1 (6 bases). Trimming cost V 5 bases and J 0 bases, with 13 bases left between them. This CDR3 is 14 amino acids long. Germline loops: CDR1 SQVTM, CDR2 ANQGSEA. The CDR3 DNA follows: TGCAGCGTTCAAGGGGGTGAGGCTAACTATGGCTACACCTTC. It translates to CSVQGGEANYGYTF. Based on the CDR3 plus reference TRBV29-1 and TRBJ1-2, the full variable domain is SAVISQKPSRDICQRGTSLTIQCQVDSQVTMMFWYRQQPGQSLTLIATANQGSEATYESGFVIDKFPISRPNLTFSTLTVSNMSPEDSSIYLCSVQGGEANYGYTFGSGTRLTVV.

The chain links TRBV4-2 to TRBJ2-4; D is unresolved. Per the germline V gene, CDR1 is LGHNA and CDR2 is YNFKEQ. This CDR3 has 12 amino acids. Between the trimmed V and J ends, which lost 1 base and 8 bases, there was a span of 6 bases. CDR3 sequence reads: CASSQGGDIQYF. The CDR3 DNA is TGTGCCAGCAGCCAAGGTGGAGACATTCAGTACTTC.

This chain links TRBV9 with TRBJ1-1; tentative D call: TRBD1 (6 bases). CDR3 length equals 17 residues. V dropped 3 bases and J dropped 4 bases, with 22 bases sitting between them. The V gene's germline CDR1 is SGDLS and CDR2 YYNGEE. The CDR3 DNA follows: TGTGCCAGCAGCGACCAAAGGGGAGGGGGGCGGAGCACTGAAGCTTTCTTT. Protein sequence: CASSDQRGGGRSTEAFF.

This rearrangement joins TRBV5-1 to TRBJ1-1; D remains ambiguous. V was shortened by 6 bases and J by 1 base, with 19 bases between the two germline ends. The germline gives CDR1 SGHRS, CDR2 YFSETQ. This CDR3 contains 16 residues. For the CDR3, the DNA is TGCGCCAGCATGGCCGTTCGGTACGGGTGGAACACTGAAGCTTTCTTT. This gives the protein CASMAVRYGWNTEAFF.

The V gene is TRBV5-1, the J gene TRBJ1-4; 7 bases are a match to TRBD1. CDR1 and CDR2 (germline): SGHRS, YFSETQ. The CDR3 totals 14 residues. The V and J ends lost 4 bases and 4 bases, in that order; junction bases with no gene match: 4. DNA of the CDR3: TGCGCCAGCAGCCCGACAGGGCTTAATGAAAAACTGTTTTTT. This translates into CASSPTGLNEKLFF.

The rearrangement uses TRBV12-3 or TRBV12-4 and TRBJ2-1; 7 nucleotides agree with TRBD2. The CDR3 spans 14 residues. With 3 bases clipped from V and 4 bases from J, the junction kept 3 bases outside the gene matches. In DNA form, the CDR3 reads TGTGCCAGCAGTTTTGGACTAGTGTACAATGAGCAGTTCTTC. Translation: CASSFGLVYNEQFF.

This clonotype occurred a few times. The V gene is TRBV5-6, the J gene TRBJ1-4; 7 bases are shared with TRBD1. The CDR3 extends over 15 amino acids. Germline V gene data show CDR1 as SGHDT and CDR2 as YYEEEE. After removal of 3 bases from V and 8 bases from J, the junction contained 10 bases not matched to a gene. The CDR3 DNA is TGTGCCAGCAGCTCCCGACAGGGCGCGGGAGAAAAACTGTTTTTT. Amino acids: CASSSRQGAGEKLFF.

J is TRBJ2-1 and V is TRBV12-3 or TRBV12-4; TRBD2 agrees at 9 bases. V trimming: 2 bases; J trimming: 11 bases; junction bases outside the gene matches: 13. The CDR3 is made up of 16 amino acids. In DNA, the CDR3 is TGTGCCAGCAGTTTAAGTCCGGGCGGGAGGGCCACCAAGCAGTTCTTC. It codes for CASSLSPGGRATKQFF.

This chain links TRBV7-9 with TRBJ1-4; the match to TRBD1 covers 11 bases. The CDR3 is made up of 18 amino acids. With 1 base clipped from V and 5 bases from J, the junction kept 9 bases outside the gene matches. The germline V gene encodes CDR1 SEHNR and CDR2 FQNEAQ (reference sequence). In DNA form, the CDR3 reads TGTGCCAGCAGCTTAGGCGGTTGGGACAGGGGGGAGAATGAAAAACTGTTTTTT. Protein: CASSLGGWDRGENEKLFF.

The chain is built from TRBV2 and TRBJ1-5; D perhaps matches TRBD1 (6 bases). V was shortened by 6 bases and J by 0 bases, with 12 bases between the two germline ends. This CDR3 spans 15 amino acids. Per the germline V gene, CDR1 is SNHLY and CDR2 is FYNNEI. CDR3 coding DNA: TGTGCCAGCAGCGCCAGGGGTAATAGCAATCAGCCCCAGCATTTT. This codes for CASSARGNSNQPQHF.

A few counts support this clonotype. The chain recombines TRBV29-1 with TRBJ1-1; 12 positions match TRBD1. Trimming at V came to 7 bases and at J to 1 base, leaving 4 bases not matched to a gene. The CDR3 is 14 residues long. In germline, CDR1 is SQVTM, CDR2 ANQGSEA. The CDR3 nucleotides read TGCAGCGCGGGACAGGGGGCGAAGAACACTGAAGCTTTCTTT. It is translated as CSAGQGAKNTEAFF.

This chain joins TRBV5-1 and TRBJ2-4; the match to TRBD1 covers 7 bases. Looked up from germline, CDR1 is SGHRS and CDR2 is YFSETQ. The CDR3 runs 15 residues. J lost 2 bases, V lost 0 bases, and 2 bases had no gene match. In DNA, the CDR3 is TGCGCCAGCAGCTTGGAGGGGGCTTCCAAAAACATTCAGTACTTC. Translating it yields CASSLEGASKNIQYF.

The chain links TRBV7-2 to TRBJ2-1; D may be TRBD2 (6 bases). V lost 5 bases, J lost 1 base, and 15 bases lay in between. Germline values: CDR1 SGHTA, CDR2 FQGNSA. CDR3 length: 16 residues. CDR3 amino acids: CASSPLGLSSYNEQFF. CDR3 sequence (DNA): TGTGCCAGCAGCCCCCTGGGACTCTCTTCCTACAATGAGCAGTTCTTC.

This clonotype was detected a few times. V is TRBV28 and J is TRBJ1-3, with a weak D call TRBD1 (6 bases). Germline CDR1 MDHEN, CDR2 SYDVKM. V was clipped by 5 bases and J by 1 base, with 12 bases between them. The CDR3 is made up of 15 amino acids. Here the CDR3 reads CASSPLGGSGNTIYF. CDR3 sequence (DNA): TGTGCCAGCAGTCCTCTAGGGGGTTCTGGAAACACCATATATTTT. The full variable domain, rest sourced from reference TRBV28 and TRBJ1-3, is DVKVTQSSRYLVKRTGEKVFLECVQDMDHENMFWYRQDPGLGLRLIYFSYDVKMKEKGDIPEGYSVSREKKERFSLILESASTNQTSMYLCASSPLGGSGNTIYFGEGSWLTVV.

This clonotype has just a few counts. The chain uses TRBV5-5 and TRBJ2-1, with D tentatively TRBD1 (6 bases). Looked up from germline, CDR1 is SGHKS and CDR2 is YYEKEE (reference sequence). The CDR3 is made up of 15 amino acids. V was clipped by 3 bases and J by 2 bases, with 12 bases between them. The CDR3 DNA follows: TGTGCCAGCAGCTCATCCGGGACAACCTACAATGAGCAGTTCTTC. Protein: CASSSSGTTYNEQFF.

This clonotype occurred a few times. The chain recombines TRBV20-1 with TRBJ1-1; D unresolved. Germline V CDR1 and CDR2: DFQATT, SNEGSKA (reference sequence). Trimming left V 2 bases short and J 1 base short, with 11 bases between. The CDR3 has 14 amino acids. The CDR3 nucleotides read TGCAGTGCTAGACCTGCTCGTGAGAACACTGAAGCTTTCTTT. Its protein product is CSARPARENTEAFF.

This clonotype was seen more than once but under ten times. The CDR3: CASSVGFGQGEQPQHF. As DNA, the CDR3 is TGTGCCAGCAGCGTAGGGTTCGGGCAGGGTGAACAGCCCCAGCATTTT. The chain is built from TRBV9 and TRBJ1-5, with D possibly being TRBD1 (5 bases). Deletions cut 0 bases from V and 7 bases from J, with 17 bases between. This CDR3 region has 16 residues. Looked up from germline, CDR1 is SGDLS and CDR2 is YYNGEE.

This sequence joins TRBV7-8 and TRBJ1-4; D might be TRBD1 (6 bases). The germline gives CDR1 SGHVS, CDR2 FQNEAQ. This CDR3 has 16 residues. V dropped 5 bases and J dropped 5 bases, with 18 bases sitting between them. CDR3 sequence (DNA): TGTGCCAGCAGCGAACCTTCAGGGGTTCTAAATGAAAAACTGTTTTTT. Protein sequence: CASSEPSGVLNEKLFF.

This chain joins TRBV5-4 and TRBJ1-1, with D possibly matching TRBD1 (6 bases). The germline gives CDR1 SGHNT, CDR2 YYREEE (reference sequence). This CDR3 is built from 17 residues. Between the trimmed V and J ends, which lost 4 bases and 1 base, there was a span of 20 bases. In nucleotides, the CDR3 is TGTGCCAGCAGCCTCGAGCCCTACCCGACAGGGAACACTGAAGCTTTCTTT. It translates to CASSLEPYPTGNTEAFF.

This clonotype was recorded only once. At one of its ends the junction is not consistent with the germline gene, which may arise from a read error. The chain has TRBV7-7 and TRBJ2-2; 10 positions match TRBD1. The CDR3 contains 18 residues. Per germline, CDR1 SSHAT and CDR2 FNYEAQ (reference sequence). The CDR3 DNA reads as TGTGCTAGCAGCGACAGGGGGCCCCCCATAAGGGACACCGGGGAGCTGTTTTTT. This gives the protein CASSDRGPPIRDTGELFF.

This clonotype came up a few times. The chain couples TRBV7-3 to TRBJ1-1, with TRBD1 matching over 10 bases. After removal of 5 bases from V and 10 bases from J, the junction contained 7 bases not matched to a gene. Germline V gene lookup returns CDR1 SGHTA and CDR2 FQGTGA. The CDR3 has 13 residues. In nucleotides, the CDR3 is TGTGCCAGCAGCCCCCGGGACAGGGGCCTAGCTTTCTTT. Residues: CASSPRDRGLAFF.